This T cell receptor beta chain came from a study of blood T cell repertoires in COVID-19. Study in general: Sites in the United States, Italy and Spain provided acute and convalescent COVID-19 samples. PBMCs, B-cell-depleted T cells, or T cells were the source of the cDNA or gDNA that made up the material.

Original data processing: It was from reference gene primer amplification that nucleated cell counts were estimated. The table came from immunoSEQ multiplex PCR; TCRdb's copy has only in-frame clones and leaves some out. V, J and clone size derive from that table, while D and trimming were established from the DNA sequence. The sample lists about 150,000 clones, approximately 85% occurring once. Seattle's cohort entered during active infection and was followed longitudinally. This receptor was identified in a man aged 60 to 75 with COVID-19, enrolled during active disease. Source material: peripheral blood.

CDR3 region: CAISEGQGALETQYF. In DNA, the CDR3 is TGTGCCATCAGTGAAGGACAGGGGGCGTTAGAGACCCAGTACTTC. The chain links TRBV10-3 to TRBJ2-5, with 11 bases lining up with TRBD1. Germline CDR1 and CDR2: ENHRY and SYGVKD. The CDR3 runs 15 residues. The V segment lost 3 bases and the J segment 4 bases; nucleotides outside the gene matches: 4.